This T cell receptor beta chain was captured by sequencing in a study of blood T cell repertoires in COVID-19. Whole-study context: Acute and convalescent COVID-19 specimens originated in the United States, Italy and Spain. T cells, B-cell-depleted T cells, or PBMCs supplied cDNA or gDNA.

Methods used by the authors: Estimates of nucleated cell counts were drawn from the amplification of reference gene primers. TCRdb's table, derived via immunoSEQ multiplex PCR, lists solely in-frame clones and lacks some. V and J calls and clone size come straight from that table; D and trimming were deduced from the DNA. Of 140,000 to 150,000 clones in the sample, about 84% were seen once. Germline V gene sequence: CDR1 SGHRS, CDR2 YFSETQ. The CDR3 length is 15 residues. V shed 4 bases and J 6 bases; nucleotides not matched to a gene: 7. Sample: peripheral blood. The clonotype was recovered from a man between 60 and 75 years old with active or convalescent COVID-19. The rearrangement joins TRBV5-1 to TRBJ2-1; 10 positions match TRBD2. CDR3 DNA: TGCGCCAGCAGCCTCCTAGCGGGAGCCACCAATGAGCAGTTCTTC. This gives the protein CASSLLAGATNEQFF. Combining the CDR3 with reference TRBV5-1 and TRBJ2-1 gives the whole variable domain KAGVTQTPRYLIKTRGQQVTLSCSPISGHRSVSWYQQTPGQGLQFLFEYFSETQRNKGNFPGRFSGRQFSNSRSEMNVSTLELGDSALYLCASSLLAGATNEQFFGPGTRLTVL.